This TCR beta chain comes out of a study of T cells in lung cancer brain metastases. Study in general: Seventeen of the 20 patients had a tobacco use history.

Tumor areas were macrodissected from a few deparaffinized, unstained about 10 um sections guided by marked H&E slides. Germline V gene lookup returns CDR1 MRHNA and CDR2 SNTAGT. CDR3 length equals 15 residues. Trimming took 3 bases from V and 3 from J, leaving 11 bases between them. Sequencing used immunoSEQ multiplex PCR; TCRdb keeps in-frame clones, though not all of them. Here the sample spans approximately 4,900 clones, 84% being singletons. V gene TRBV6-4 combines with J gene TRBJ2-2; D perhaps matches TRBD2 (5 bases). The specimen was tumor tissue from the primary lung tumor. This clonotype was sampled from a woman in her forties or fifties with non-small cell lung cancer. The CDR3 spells CASSEKAGDTGELFF. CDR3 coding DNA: TGTGCCAGCAGTGAAAAGGCGGGTGACACCGGGGAGCTGTTTTTT.